This T cell receptor beta chain was identified during a study of blood T cell repertoires in COVID-19 (dated by TCRdb to 2018 to 2020). For the wider study: The collaborator samples originated in the United States, Italy and Spain and spanned the acute and convalescent phases of COVID-19. The material from the prospective study consisted of cDNA or gDNA derived from T cells, B-cell-depleted T cells, or PBMCs. Deeply sampled blood TCRbeta repertoires from subjects exposed to, actively infected with, or recovered from COVID-19 were included in the dataset. A freely available public database, intended as a resource for researchers studying the immune response to SARS-CoV-2, is where the repertoires were released. Samples came from the ongoing ImmuneRACE study (first 160 participants) plus 1,254 subjects from 6 global collaborators. The sample metadata nearly always contained a de-identified subject ID, COVID-19 status, age in years and sex. Where available, HLA class I and class II types were taken from metadata supplied by the sample provider and were not determined by assay-based typing.

The immunoSEQ Assay, a bias-controlled multiplex PCR, was used to amplify TCRbeta CDR3 regions from genomic DNA. The authors processed their data as follows. The number of nucleated cells in each sample was estimated from the amplification of reference gene primers within the assay. To quantify the absolute abundance of each unique TCRbeta CDR3 rearrangement, sequence reads were collapsed and filtered. For each sample, productive Simpson clonality was calculated by taking the square root of Simpson's diversity index across productive rearrangements. What TCRdb holds here is the immuneACCESS table cut down to in-frame rearrangements. Part of the clones is not present; checked against another copy, under half of the missing clones reflect an unresolved V gene, and the others are unexplained. V and J calls and clone size come straight from that table; D and trimming were deduced from the DNA. The sample yields 350,000 or so clones; about nine tenths were counted once. The top ten hold 0.95% to 1.1% of the sample.

The full study reports these points: How much clinical and demographic metadata was included differed by source and by participant, and the metadata was provided uncurated.

Sequences SGHNT (CDR1) and YENEEA (CDR2) are obtained from the germline V gene. Cut back by 5 bases and 4 bases, the V and J ends lie 14 bases apart. Reading from cysteine to phenylalanine, the CDR3 counts 14 amino acids. Just CDR3 DNA is preserved here, 42 bases in frame from base 1. In the prospective study, participants were 18 to 89 years old, resided in about 25 geographic areas of the United States, and were enrolled through a virtual design. In the prospective study, participants were assigned to cohorts based on the clinical history participants reported in a screening survey and a study questionnaire. Exposed participants had been in contact, within 2 weeks of entering the study, with a person who had a PCR-confirmed or clinician-diagnosed case of COVID-19. Each participant in the prospective study had whole blood, serum and a nasopharyngeal or oropharyngeal swab collected by mobile phlebotomists. Prospective study participants could optionally give additional blood draws and questionnaires over a 2-month period. Prospective study blood samples were shipped either frozen or at room temperature before DNA extraction.

As regards this clone: Its recognized antigen is unknown. Base qualities are not provided; no much larger clone lies one nucleotide away.

The TCR was taken from a young woman who had been exposed to COVID-19. The sample comprised PBMCs or T cells enriched from blood (not recorded which). The chain couples TRBV11-3 to TRBJ1-1; TRBD1 is a weak D gene call, 5 bases matching. Read as DNA, the sequence is TGTGCCAGCAGCACCGAAGGGACTTCCACTGAAGCTTTCTTT. It translates to CASSTEGTSTEAFF.